This T cell receptor (beta chain) was found in a study of Ad26.COV2.S vaccination and SARS-CoV-2 variants. Study-wide background: Among those in the COV1001 Ad26.COV2.S trial arm was the donor. The vaccine Ad26.COV2.S was put into the muscle once, or twice with 56 days between.

General study points: Non-spike TCR breadth was similar in vaccine and placebo recipients.

To note about this clone: Its specificity is not known.

Germline lookup yields CDR1 SEHNR and CDR2 FQNEAQ (reference sequence). V gave up 5 bases and J gave up 6 bases, with 17 bases separating them. CDR3 length: 15 amino acids. Sequencing used immunoSEQ multiplex PCR; TCRdb keeps in-frame clones, though not all of them. The sample includes about 440,000 clones, about 83% of them seen just once. The treatment denotes: roughly 18 received Ad26.COV2.S at low or high dose, single or two shots; 5 received placebo; per-sample allocation not given. Each sample was drawn 63 days after the first injection (of vaccine or placebo). A Boston adult aged 18-55 years was the donor.

The TCR originated in a person between 18 and 65 years old who received the Ad26.COV2.S COVID-19 vaccine or a placebo. The rearrangement joins TRBV7-9 to TRBJ2-1; D is unclear. The sample in question was peripheral blood, obtained in a trial of Ad26.COV2.S vaccine versus placebo. The CDR3 DNA follows: TGTGCCAGCAGCCCAAGGTTGGGCCCCACCAATGAGCAGTTCTTC. Its protein is CASSPRLGPTNEQFF.